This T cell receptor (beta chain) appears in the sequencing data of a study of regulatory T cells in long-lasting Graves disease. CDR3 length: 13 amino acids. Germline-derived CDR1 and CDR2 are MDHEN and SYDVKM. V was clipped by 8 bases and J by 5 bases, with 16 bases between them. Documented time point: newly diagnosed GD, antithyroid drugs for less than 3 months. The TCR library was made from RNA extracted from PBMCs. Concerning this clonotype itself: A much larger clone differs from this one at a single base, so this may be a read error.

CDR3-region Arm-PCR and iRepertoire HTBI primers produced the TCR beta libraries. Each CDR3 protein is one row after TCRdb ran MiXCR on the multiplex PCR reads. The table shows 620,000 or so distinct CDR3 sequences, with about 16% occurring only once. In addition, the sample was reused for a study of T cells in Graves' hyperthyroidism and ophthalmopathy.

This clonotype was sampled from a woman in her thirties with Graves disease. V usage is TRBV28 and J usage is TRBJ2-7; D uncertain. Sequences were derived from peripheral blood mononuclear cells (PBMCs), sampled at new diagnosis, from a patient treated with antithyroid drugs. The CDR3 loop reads CASRPPARHEQYF. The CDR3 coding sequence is TGTGCCAGCCGTCCTCCCGCAAGGCACGAGCAGTACTTC.